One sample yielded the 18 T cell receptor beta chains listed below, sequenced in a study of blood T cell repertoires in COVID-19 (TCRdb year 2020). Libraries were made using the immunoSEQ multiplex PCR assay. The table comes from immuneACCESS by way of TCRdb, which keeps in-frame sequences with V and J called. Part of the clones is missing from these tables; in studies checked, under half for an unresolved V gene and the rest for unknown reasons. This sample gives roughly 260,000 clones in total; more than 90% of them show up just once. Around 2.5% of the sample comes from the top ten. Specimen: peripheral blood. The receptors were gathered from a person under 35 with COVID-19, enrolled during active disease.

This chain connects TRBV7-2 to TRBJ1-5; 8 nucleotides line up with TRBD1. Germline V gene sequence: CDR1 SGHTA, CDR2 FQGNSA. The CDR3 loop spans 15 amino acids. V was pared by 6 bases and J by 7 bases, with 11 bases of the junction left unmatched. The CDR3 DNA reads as TGTGCCAGCAGTTCAGGACAGGGAGGCCAGCAGCCCCAGCATTTT. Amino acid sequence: CASSSGQGGQQPQHF.

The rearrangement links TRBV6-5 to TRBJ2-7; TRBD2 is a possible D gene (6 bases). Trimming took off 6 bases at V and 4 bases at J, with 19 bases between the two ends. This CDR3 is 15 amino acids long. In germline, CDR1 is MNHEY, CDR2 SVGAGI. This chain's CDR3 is CASRSSPGTSYEQYF. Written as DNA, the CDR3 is TGTGCCAGCAGGTCCAGCCCCGGGACTTCGTACGAGCAGTACTTC.

The DNA for the CDR3 is TGTGCCAGTGAGCGGACTAGCGGGATATTAACCGGGGAGCTGTTTTTT. Translated, it gives CASERTSGILTGELFF. The chain carries TRBV19 and TRBJ2-2; 12 bases align to TRBD2. Germline values: CDR1 LNHDA, CDR2 SQIVND (reference sequence). J gave up 5 bases and V 8 bases, and 9 bases lay outside the gene matches. The CDR3 consists of 16 residues.

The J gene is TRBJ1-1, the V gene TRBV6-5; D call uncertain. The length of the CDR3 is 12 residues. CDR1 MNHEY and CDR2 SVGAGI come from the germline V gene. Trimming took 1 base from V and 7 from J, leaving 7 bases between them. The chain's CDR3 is CASSYYGDEAFF. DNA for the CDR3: TGTGCCAGCAGTTACTACGGAGATGAAGCTTTCTTT.

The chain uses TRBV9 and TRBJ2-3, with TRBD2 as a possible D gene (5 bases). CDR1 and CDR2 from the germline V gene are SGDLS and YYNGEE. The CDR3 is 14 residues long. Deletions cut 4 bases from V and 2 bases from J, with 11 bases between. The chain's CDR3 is CASSKSGPTDTQYF. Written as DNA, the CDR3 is TGTGCCAGCAGCAAGAGCGGCCCCACAGATACGCAGTATTTT.

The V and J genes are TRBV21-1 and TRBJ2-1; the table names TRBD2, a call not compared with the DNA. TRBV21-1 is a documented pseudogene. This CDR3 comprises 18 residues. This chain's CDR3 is CASSTRRGVKMDYNEQFF. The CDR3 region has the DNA TGTGCCAGCAGCACCCGGAGGGGAGTAAAGATGGACTACAATGAGCAGTTCTTC.

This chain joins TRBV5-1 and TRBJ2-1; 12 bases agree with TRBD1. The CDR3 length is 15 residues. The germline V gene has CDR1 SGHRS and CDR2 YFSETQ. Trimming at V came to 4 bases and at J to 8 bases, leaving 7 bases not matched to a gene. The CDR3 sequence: CASSGPGTGGDEQFF. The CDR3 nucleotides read TGCGCCAGCAGCGGCCCCGGGACAGGGGGCGATGAGCAGTTCTTC.

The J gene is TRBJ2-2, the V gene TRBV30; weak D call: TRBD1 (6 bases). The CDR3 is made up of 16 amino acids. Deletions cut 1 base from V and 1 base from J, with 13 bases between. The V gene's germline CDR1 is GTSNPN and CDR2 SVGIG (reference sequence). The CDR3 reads CAWSADSVVNTGELFF. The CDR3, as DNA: TGTGCCTGGAGTGCGGACAGCGTCGTGAACACCGGGGAGCTGTTTTTT.

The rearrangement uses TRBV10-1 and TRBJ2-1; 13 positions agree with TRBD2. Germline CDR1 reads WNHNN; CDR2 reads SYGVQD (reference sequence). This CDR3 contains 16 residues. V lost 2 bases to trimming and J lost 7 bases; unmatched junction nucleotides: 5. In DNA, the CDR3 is TGCGCCAGCAGTGAGACTAGCGGGAGGGCCGGGAATGAGCAGTTCTTC. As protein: CASSETSGRAGNEQFF.

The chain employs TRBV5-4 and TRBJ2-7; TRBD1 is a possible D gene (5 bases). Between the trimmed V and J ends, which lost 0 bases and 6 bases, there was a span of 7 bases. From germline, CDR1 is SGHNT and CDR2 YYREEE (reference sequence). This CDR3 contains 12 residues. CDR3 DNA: TGTGCCAGCAGCTTGGTGCAGGGCGAGCAGTACTTC. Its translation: CASSLVQGEQYF.

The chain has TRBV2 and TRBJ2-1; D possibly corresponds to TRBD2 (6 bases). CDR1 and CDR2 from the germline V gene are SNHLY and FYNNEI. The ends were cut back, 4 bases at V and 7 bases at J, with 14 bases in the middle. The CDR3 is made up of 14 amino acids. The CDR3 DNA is TGTGCCAGCAGTGCCGGGAGAGAGGTAAATGAGCAGTTCTTC. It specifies CASSAGREVNEQFF.

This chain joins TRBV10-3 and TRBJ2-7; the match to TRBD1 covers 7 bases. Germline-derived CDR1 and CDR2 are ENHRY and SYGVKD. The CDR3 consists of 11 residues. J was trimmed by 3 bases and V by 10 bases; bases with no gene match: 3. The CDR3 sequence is CATRDSYEQYF. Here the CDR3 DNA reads TGTGCCACCCGGGACAGCTACGAGCAGTACTTC.

The CDR3 nucleotides read TGCGCCAGCAGCCAATTCGTCTTGTTGGGGACAGGACTACGTCGACGGGACTATGGCTACACCTTC. Translating it yields CASSQFVLLGTGLRRRDYGYTF. This chain joins TRBV4-1 and TRBJ1-2, with 8 bases aligning to TRBD1. V lost 2 bases, J lost 3 bases, and 26 bases stayed unmatched. The germline gives CDR1 MGHRA, CDR2 YSYEKL. The CDR3 has 22 amino acids.

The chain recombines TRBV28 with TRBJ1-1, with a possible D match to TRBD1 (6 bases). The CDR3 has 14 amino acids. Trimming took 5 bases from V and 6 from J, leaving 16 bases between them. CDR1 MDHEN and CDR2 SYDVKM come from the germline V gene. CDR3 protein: CASSAPGHRPEAFF. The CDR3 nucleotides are TGTGCCAGCAGTGCACCGGGACACAGACCTGAAGCTTTCTTT.

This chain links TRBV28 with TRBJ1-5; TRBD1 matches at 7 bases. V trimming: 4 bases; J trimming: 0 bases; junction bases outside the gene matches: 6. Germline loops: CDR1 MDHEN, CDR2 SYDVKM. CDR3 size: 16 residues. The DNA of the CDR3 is TGTGCCAGCAGTTCCCACAGGGGCTATAGCAATCAGCCCCAGCATTTT. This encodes CASSSHRGYSNQPQHF.

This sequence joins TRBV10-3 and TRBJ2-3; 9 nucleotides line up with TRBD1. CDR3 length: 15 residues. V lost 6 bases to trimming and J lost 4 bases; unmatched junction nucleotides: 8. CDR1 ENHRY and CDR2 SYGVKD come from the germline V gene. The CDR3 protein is CAISSLGQGADTQYF. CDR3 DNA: TGTGCCATCAGCTCTCTGGGACAGGGTGCAGATACGCAGTATTTT.

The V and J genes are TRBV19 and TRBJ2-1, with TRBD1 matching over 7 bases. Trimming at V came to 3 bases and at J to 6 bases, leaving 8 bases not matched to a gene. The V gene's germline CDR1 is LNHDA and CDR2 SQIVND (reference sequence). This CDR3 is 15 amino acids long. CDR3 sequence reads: CASSIGQVGGNEQFF. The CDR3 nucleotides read TGTGCCAGTAGTATTGGACAGGTGGGCGGCAATGAGCAGTTCTTC. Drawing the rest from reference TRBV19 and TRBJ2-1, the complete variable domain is DGGITQSPKYLFRKEGQNVTLSCEQNLNHDAMYWYRQDPGQGLRLIYYSQIVNDFQKGDIAEGYSVSREKKESFPLTVTSAQKNPTAFYLCASSIGQVGGNEQFFGPGTRLTVL.

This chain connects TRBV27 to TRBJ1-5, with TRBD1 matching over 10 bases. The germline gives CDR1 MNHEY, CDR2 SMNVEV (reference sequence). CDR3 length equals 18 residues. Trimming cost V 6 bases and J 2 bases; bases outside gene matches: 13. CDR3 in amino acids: CASRSGGTGADGNQPQHF. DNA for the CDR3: TGTGCCAGCAGGTCGGGAGGGACAGGGGCTGATGGCAATCAGCCCCAGCATTTT.